This T cell receptor beta chain emerged from a study of graft-versus-host responses after intestinal transplantation. On the study more broadly: In this cohort, recipients had multivisceral, liver-intestinal, or isolated intestinal transplants. Study results and limitations: The authors found GvH clones in recipient marrow, some appearing first in ileum or blood.

This clone came up once. Its antigen is unidentified. The sample contains more than one DNA sequence encoding this CDR3. Repertoires were generated with immunoSEQ multiplex PCR, while TCRdb's copy carries only in-frame clones and drops some. The profile covers about 37,000 clones, with roughly 90% appearing a single time and 15% to 20% taken by the ten largest. Between the trimmed V and J ends, which lost 0 bases and 1 base, there was a span of 7 bases. In germline, CDR1 is KGHSH, CDR2 LQKENI. CDR3 length: 14 residues. Lymphocytes from graft epithelium and lamina propria were isolated. V gene TRBV18 combines with J gene TRBJ2-7, with D tentatively TRBD2 (6 bases). This receptor was obtained from a human patient who received an intestinal transplant, so some T cells may come from the graft donor. The sequenced sample was ileum tissue, obtained around 200 days after intestinal transplant. DNA of the CDR3: TGTGCCAGCTCACCACCCGCGGGGTCCTACGAGCAGTACTTC. Protein sequence: CASSPPAGSYEQYF.